The 6 T cell receptor beta chains below were found in one sample sequenced in a study of T-cell memory formation after mild COVID-19. Each CDR3 protein gets one entry after TCRdb re-called the 5' RACE reads with MiXCR. The sample comprises 190,000 or so distinct CDR3 sequences, about a fifth of which are singletons, and 20% to 25% rests with the top ten. Sequencing was carried out using PBMCs or a T cell subset sorted from them (not recorded which). All receptors come from an adult woman who had mild COVID-19 (a few samples of this study predate the infection). Cell type and time point are not known.

This sequence joins TRBV19 and TRBJ2-5; no reliable D call. With 4 bases removed from V and 5 bases from J, the gap between germline ends came to 8 bases. Germline CDR1 reads LNHDA; CDR2 reads SQIVND (reference sequence). The CDR3 length is 12 residues. CDR3 residues: CASSTGLETQYF. In DNA form, the CDR3 reads TGTGCCAGTAGTACGGGTTTGGAGACCCAGTACTTC.

The chain uses TRBV6-4 and TRBJ2-5; 8 nucleotides agree with TRBD1. Germline values: CDR1 MRHNA, CDR2 SNTAGT. V dropped 5 bases and J dropped 5; count of bases not matched to a gene: 4. This CDR3 has 13 residues. The CDR3 nucleotides are TGTGCCAGCAGTTCAGGGGGCCGGGAGACCCAGTACTTC. Its translation is CASSSGGRETQYF.

The chain recombines TRBV30 with TRBJ2-7; D is undetermined. V was pared by 3 bases and J by 0 bases, with 9 bases between. The CDR3 is 13 amino acids. In germline, CDR1 is GTSNPN, CDR2 SVGIG (reference sequence). For the CDR3, the DNA is TGTGCCTGGAGCCGTCAGTTCTCCTACGAGCAGTACTTC. Translating gives CAWSRQFSYEQYF.

The chain combines TRBV9 with TRBJ1-5; D unclear. Trimming took 0 bases from V and 1 from J, leaving 11 bases between them. CDR1 SGDLS and CDR2 YYNGEE come from the germline V gene. The CDR3 length is 16 residues. The chain's CDR3 is CASSVVWDGSNQPQHF. CDR3 nucleotides: TGTGCCAGCAGCGTAGTTTGGGATGGGAGCAATCAGCCCCAGCATTTT.

V is TRBV27 and J is TRBJ1-1, with D perhaps matching TRBD1 (6 bases). Germline-derived CDR1 and CDR2 are MNHEY and SMNVEV (reference sequence). The CDR3 has 16 amino acids. V dropped 6 bases and J dropped 5 bases, with 22 bases sitting between them. In nucleotides, the CDR3 is TGTGCCAGCAGCCTATACAGGGCAGGGGAAATAACTGAAGCTTTCTTT. Its translation: CASSLYRAGEITEAFF.

The V gene is TRBV4-1, the J gene TRBJ2-2; possibly TRBD1 or TRBD2 for D (5 bases each). The length of the CDR3 is 14 residues. Germline V gene data show CDR1 as MGHRA and CDR2 as YSYEKL. Trimming shortened V by 1 base and J by 5 bases, and 8 bases separated the two germline ends. CDR3 loop: CASSQGDGTGELFF. DNA of the CDR3: TGCGCCAGCAGCCAAGGGGACGGGACCGGGGAGCTGTTTTTT.